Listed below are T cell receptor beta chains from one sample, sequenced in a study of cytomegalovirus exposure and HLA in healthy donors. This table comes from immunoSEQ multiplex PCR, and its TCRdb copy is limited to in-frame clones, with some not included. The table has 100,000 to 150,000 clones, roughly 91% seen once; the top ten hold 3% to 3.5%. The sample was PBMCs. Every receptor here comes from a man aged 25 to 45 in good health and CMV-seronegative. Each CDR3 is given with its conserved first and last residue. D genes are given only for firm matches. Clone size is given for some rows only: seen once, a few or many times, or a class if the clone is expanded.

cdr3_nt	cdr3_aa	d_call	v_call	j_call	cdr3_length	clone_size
TGTGCCAGCACCGCGGGTCTCCCCCATGAGCAGTTCTTC	CASTAGLPHEQFF	.	TRBV6-5	TRBJ2-1	13	.
TGTGCCAGCAGTGTATCGGGCTACAATGAGCAGTTCTTC	CASSVSGYNEQFF	.	TRBV2	TRBJ2-1	13	.
TGTGCCAGCAGCGTAAGCCCTGAGGGGCCCCAGCATTTT	CASSVSPEGPQHF	.	TRBV9	TRBJ1-5	13	once
TGTGCCAGCAGCCTAGAGGCAGCGGGTCTTATGGGGGGTACGCAGTATTTT	CASSLEAAGLMGGTQYF	.	TRBV7-2	TRBJ2-3	17	once
TGTGCCAGCAGCGTAGTCCAGGGGCGAGGAGAAAAACTGTTTTTT	CASSVVQGRGEKLFF	.	TRBV9	TRBJ1-4	15	.
TGCGCCAGCAGCCAACATGCAGGGTCCTACGAGCAGTACTTC	CASSQHAGSYEQYF	.	TRBV4-1	TRBJ2-7	14	.
TGTGCCAGCAGTTCCCCTCGGGGGGATCCCTACAATGAGCAGTTCTTC	CASSSPRGDPYNEQFF	TRBD2	TRBV28	TRBJ2-1	16	.
TGCGCCAGCAGCCCGGGAGGTGGAGCGGGGGGGCGAGAGACCCAGTACTTC	CASSPGGGAGGRETQYF	TRBD2	TRBV5-1	TRBJ2-5	17	.
TGTGCCAGCAACGCTCCGGGGGTCTACAATGAGCAGTTCTTC	CASNAPGVYNEQFF	.	TRBV28	TRBJ2-1	14	.
TGTGCCAGCAGCTCCCACAGGGGCACTACCTACGAGCAGTACTTC	CASSSHRGTTYEQYF	TRBD1	TRBV7-6	TRBJ2-7	15	.
TGTGCCAGCAGCCAGGGACAGGGTCGGGAAAAACTGTTTTTT	CASSQGQGREKLFF	TRBD1	TRBV11-2	TRBJ1-4	14	.
TGTGCCAGCAGTCCCCTTCTGCCGGACAGGGTCGGCGAGCAGTACTTC	CASSPLLPDRVGEQYF	TRBD1	TRBV28	TRBJ2-7	16	.
TGTGCCAGCAGCGTAGGGCAGGGGGACTACGAGCAGTACTTC	CASSVGQGDYEQYF	TRBD1	TRBV9	TRBJ2-7	14	.
TGTGCCAGCAGCCGGTACACAGATACGCAGTATTTT	CASSRYTDTQYF	.	TRBV7-2	TRBJ2-3	12	.
TGTGCCACCAGCGGTCACAGGGGGCCGAGCTCCTACGAGCAGTACTTC	CATSGHRGPSSYEQYF	TRBD1	TRBV15	TRBJ2-7	16	.
TGTGCCAGCAGCGTAGGGCTAGCGGGGGATACGAACACCGGGGAGCTGTTTTTT	CASSVGLAGDTNTGELFF	TRBD2	TRBV9	TRBJ2-2	18	.
TGTGCCAGCTCACCACCGGGGAAAAACCTACAGGGCCAGGAAGCTTTCTTT	CASSPPGKNLQGQEAFF	.	TRBV18	TRBJ1-1	17	.
TGTGCCATCAGCACAAGGGGCGGCGGGGAGCTGTTTTTT	CAISTRGGGELFF	.	TRBV10-3	TRBJ2-2	13	.
TGTGCCAGCACCCCTACGGCTAGAGAAGAAGCTTTCTTT	CASTPTAREEAFF	.	TRBV7-9	TRBJ1-1	13	.
TGTGCCAGCAGCTTAGCCAGGGACAGGGCGGACAATCAGCCCCAGCATTTT	CASSLARDRADNQPQHF	TRBD1	TRBV7-2	TRBJ1-5	17	.
TGTGCCAGCAGCTCCTCCACAGATACGCAGTATTTT	CASSSSTDTQYF	.	TRBV5-6	TRBJ2-3	12	.
TGTGCCAGCAGTAGGCAGGGGGTAGGAGATACGCAGTATTTT	CASSRQGVGDTQYF	TRBD1	TRBV6-1	TRBJ2-3	14	.
TGTGCCAGCAGCCAATGGCACTTGGGAGGGGCTGAAGCTTTCTTT	CASSQWHLGGAEAFF	.	TRBV16	TRBJ1-1	15	.
TGCAGCGAGACCGGGACAGGGCACTATGGCTACACCTTC	CSETGTGHYGYTF	TRBD1	TRBV29-1	TRBJ1-2	13	once
TGTGCCAGCAGCTCACGACTACCCAACACCGGGGAGCTGTTTTTT	CASSSRLPNTGELFF	.	TRBV5-4	TRBJ2-2	15	.
TGTGCCAGCAGCTTACAGGGGGATGGGGTAGGGAATTCACCCCTCCACTTT	CASSLQGDGVGNSPLHF	TRBD1	TRBV7-3	TRBJ1-6	17	once
TGTGCCAGTAGTAAGGGACTAGCGGGGGGGCCGGGGAATGAGCAGTTCTTC	CASSKGLAGGPGNEQFF	TRBD2	TRBV19	TRBJ2-1	17	.
TGTGCCAGCAGCTTGGCGGATCGACAGGGACTGAACACTGAAGCTTTCTTT	CASSLADRQGLNTEAFF	TRBD1	TRBV5-8	TRBJ1-1	17	once
TGTGCCAGCACGGTTTCTCGCCAGCCCCAGCATTTT	CASTVSRQPQHF	.	TRBV28	TRBJ1-5	12	.
TGTGCCAGCACCTCTCTTAGGGACAACTCCTACAATGAGCAGTTCTTC	CASTSLRDNSYNEQFF	.	TRBV2	TRBJ2-1	16	.
TGTGCCAGCACCACCAGACAAAGCTACAATGAGCAGTTCTTC	CASTTRQSYNEQFF	.	TRBV7-9	TRBJ2-1	14	.
TGTGCCAGCAGCTTGTTTCAGGGGAGCTCCTACGAGCAGTACTTC	CASSLFQGSSYEQYF	.	TRBV5-5	TRBJ2-7	15	.
TGCGCCAGCAGCCAAGATTGGGGCGAGACCCAGTACTTC	CASSQDWGETQYF	.	TRBV4-3	TRBJ2-5	13	.
TGTGCCAGTACCTATTTGGACACCAATTCACCCCTCCACTTT	CASTYLDTNSPLHF	.	TRBV19	TRBJ1-6	14	.
TGTGCCAGCAGCTTAACAGGGGGCAATTATGGGAACACTGAAGCTTTCTTT	CASSLTGGNYGNTEAFF	TRBD1	TRBV5-6	TRBJ1-1	17	.
TGCGCCAGCAGCCAATCCAGCTCCTACGAGCAGTACTTC	CASSQSSSYEQYF	.	TRBV4-3	TRBJ2-7	13	.
TGTGCCAGCAGCCCAAGAGGGGGGGTGTACACTGAAGCTTTCTTT	CASSPRGGVYTEAFF	.	TRBV11-2	TRBJ1-1	15	.
TGTGCCAGCAGCTCGGTGAACACTGAAGCTTTCTTT	CASSSVNTEAFF	.	TRBV7-9	TRBJ1-1	12	.
TGTGCCAGCAACTTACAGGGTTACAATGAGCAGTTCTTC	CASNLQGYNEQFF	.	TRBV5-8	TRBJ2-1	13	.
TGTGCCAGCTCACTATCACAGGGGTTGAGGGGCTACGAGCAGTACTTC	CASSLSQGLRGYEQYF	TRBD1	TRBV18	TRBJ2-7	16	.
TGTGCCAGCAGTCAATCAGGGGGCAATGGCTACACCTTC	CASSQSGGNGYTF	TRBD1	TRBV6-5	TRBJ1-2	13	once
TGTGCCAGCAGTTACGTGGCCCAACACCACGAGCAGTACTTC	CASSYVAQHHEQYF	.	TRBV6-5	TRBJ2-7	14	.
TGTGCCAGCAGTTTACAGGGCAGCGGAGGAAACACCATATATTTT	CASSLQGSGGNTIYF	.	TRBV6-5	TRBJ1-3	15	once